This T cell receptor (beta chain) comes out of a study of blood T cell repertoires in COVID-19. On the study more broadly: PBMCs, B-cell-depleted T cells, or T cells provided the cDNA or gDNA that made up the material.

As originally analysed: Nucleated cell number was recorded as an estimate derived from reference gene primer amplification. The protocol was immunoSEQ multiplex PCR, while the TCRdb copy is restricted to in-frame clones and leaves out a portion. V, J and clone size are taken as reported in that table, and D and trimming were inferred from the DNA itself. The sample records roughly 180,000 clones, 79% being singletons. The ends were cut back, 4 bases at V and 8 bases at J, with 19 bases in the middle. There are 15 residues in the CDR3. Germline V CDR1 and CDR2: SGHTS, YDEGEE. The sequence was obtained from a woman aged 55-69 years with COVID-19, enrolled during active disease. This chain uses TRBV5-8 with TRBJ2-1, with D possibly being TRBD1 (6 bases). The sample consisted of peripheral blood. The CDR3 protein is CASSDSGDPLDEQFF. The CDR3 region has the DNA TGTGCCAGCAGCGATTCAGGGGACCCTTTAGATGAGCAGTTCTTC.